Below are 28 T cell receptor beta chains sequenced from a single sample in a study of tumor-infiltrating lymphocytes in glioblastoma multiforme. Multiple V-beta primers and a C-beta primer amplified TCRB from RNA. From the multiplex PCR reads, TCRdb called clonotypes with MiXCR, one entry per CDR3 protein. The sample yields about 32,000 distinct CDR3 sequences, under 70% seen once. Sequencing input: brain tumor tissue. The receptors here all came from a male donor with glioblastoma.

Note on this clonotype: Given a much more abundant clone one base away, this may be a read error. This chain joins TRBV28 and TRBJ1-2, with D perhaps TRBD1 (5 bases). The length of the CDR3 is 15 residues. CDR1 is MDHEN and CDR2 is SYDVKM in the germline V gene. The chain's CDR3 is CANSFPQAGQDGYTF. CDR3 DNA sequence: TGTGCCAACAGTTTCCCCCAGGCAGGGCAGGATGGCTACACCTTC.

This clonotype was seen just once. This chain connects TRBV4-2 to TRBJ2-3; a weak D match, TRBD2 (5 bases). This CDR3 comprises 18 residues. V was clipped by 1 base and J by 0 bases, with 17 bases between them. Per germline, CDR1 LGHNA and CDR2 YNFKEQ. CDR3 in DNA: TGTGCCAGCAGCCAAGGTAGCGTGAGGACGCGAAGCACAGATACGCAGTATTTT. Amino acids: CASSQGSVRTRSTDTQYF.

The table lists this clonotype with many counts. The CDR3: CASSYSGQPGSNQPQHF. CDR3 nucleotides: TGTGCCAGCAGTTACTCGGGGCAGCCTGGGAGCAATCAGCCCCAGCATTTT. The genes are TRBV6-5 and TRBJ1-5; TRBD1 is a possible D gene (5 bases). V was shortened by 0 bases and J by 1 base, with 13 bases between the two germline ends. Germline values: CDR1 MNHEY, CDR2 SVGAGI. The CDR3 consists of 17 residues.

This clonotype turned up a few times. Here the CDR3 omits its conserved ending phenylalanine or tryptophan, so a read error is the likely source. The J gene is TRBJ2-1, the V gene TRBV6-5; D ambiguous. CDR3 length equals 14 residues. The germline gives CDR1 MNHEY, CDR2 SVGAGI. The chain's CDR3 is CAGSYGPGFGEQFS. The CDR3 bases are TGTGCCGGCAGTTATGGGCCGGGCTTCGGTGAGCAGTTCTCC.

This clonotype was detected a few times. This chain connects TRBV28 to TRBJ2-7; TRBD1 aligns across 11 bases. With 3 bases clipped from V and 5 bases from J, the junction kept 6 bases outside the gene matches. Germline V gene data show CDR1 as MDHEN and CDR2 as SYDVKM. The CDR3 runs 15 residues. The CDR3, as DNA: TGTGCCAGCAGTTTTAGGACAGGGGGCATGGACGAGCAGTACTTC. As protein: CASSFRTGGMDEQYF.

The J gene is TRBJ2-7, the V gene TRBV20-1, with D possibly being TRBD2 (6 bases). Trimming removed 0 bases at V and 2 bases at J, with 14 bases between. The germline CDR1 and CDR2 sequences are DFQATT and SNEGSKA (reference sequence). This CDR3 is built from 15 residues. The chain's CDR3 is CSARDIRREPYEQYF. For the CDR3, the DNA is TGCAGTGCTAGAGACATAAGGCGGGAACCCTACGAGCAGTACTTC.

The chain has TRBV6-5 and TRBJ2-1; D is possibly TRBD2 (5 bases). Germline CDR1 and CDR2: MNHEY and SVGAGI. Trimming pared 5 bases from V and 12 bases from J, leaving 20 bases between. The CDR3 length is 14 residues. The CDR3 bases are TGTGCCAGCAGTCCCATGCCCTATAGCGTCGGGCAGTTCTTC. This encodes CASSPMPYSVGQFF.

This clonotype was recorded a few times. An end of the junction differs from the germline gene, which may be a read error. V usage is TRBV28 and J usage is TRBJ2-1; 14 bases align to TRBD2. In germline, CDR1 is MDHEN, CDR2 SYDVKM. The CDR3 length is 16 residues. CDR3 residues: CASSLNGLAGGNERFF. CDR3 nucleotides: TGTGCCAGCAGCTTGAATGGACTAGCGGGAGGTAATGAGCGGTTCTTC.

This clonotype has a single count. As the CDR3 is not closed by the conserved phenylalanine or tryptophan, this likely results from a read error. V is TRBV11-2 and J is TRBJ2-2; D is unresolved. The germline V and J ends were trimmed by 6 bases and 3 bases, with 20 bases remaining between them. The CDR3 has 17 amino acids. In germline, CDR1 is SGHAT, CDR2 FQNNGV. Here the CDR3 reads CASSLPLLAADTGELFL. As DNA, the CDR3 is TGTGCCAGCAGTTTACCCCTGTTGGCGGCGGACACCGGGGAGCTGTTTTTG.

Concerning this clonotype: The CDR3 ends on some other residue instead of the conserved phenylalanine or tryptophan, so this is likely a read error. The chain is built from TRBV20-1 and TRBJ1-1; no reliable D call. CDR1 is DFQATT, CDR2 SNEGSKA, per germline (reference sequence). This CDR3 region has 13 residues. Trimming removed 0 bases at V and 5 bases at J, with 10 bases between. CDR3 region: CSARDGIWTEAFL. The CDR3 DNA follows: TGCAGTGCTAGAGATGGGATTTGGACTGAAGCTTTCTTG.

This clonotype was counted a few times. This chain joins TRBV6-1 and TRBJ2-2; weak D call: TRBD1 (6 bases). Deletions cut 11 bases from V and 6 bases from J, with 28 bases between. Germline V gene lookup returns CDR1 MNHNS and CDR2 SASEGT. The CDR3 consists of 17 residues. This chain's CDR3 is CAGKETRDMGLSGELFF. The CDR3 nucleotides are TGTGCCGGCAAAGAGACCCGGGACATGGGATTATCCGGGGAGCTGTTTTTT.

Regarding this clonotype: Possible read error: a much larger clone is one base away. The chain uses TRBV5-1 and TRBJ2-2, with 11 bases that match TRBD2. The CDR3 is made up of 16 amino acids. With V trimmed by 2 bases and J by 7 bases, 7 bases remained unmatched. The germline V gene has CDR1 SGHRS and CDR2 YFSETQ. The CDR3 nucleotides are TGCGCCAGCAGCTTCGTAGCGGGAGGGCAGGACGGGGAGCTGTTTTTT. It specifies CASSFVAGGQDGELFF.

By sample fraction, this clonotype is medium-sized. V usage is TRBV20-1 and J usage is TRBJ1-2; TRBD1 matches 8 bases. V lost 1 base and J lost 4; bases outside the gene matches: 5. In germline, CDR1 is DFQATT, CDR2 SNEGSKA (reference sequence). The CDR3 extends over 14 amino acids. The CDR3 is CSARGGTGTYGYTF. The DNA of the CDR3 is TGCAGTGCTAGAGGGGGGACAGGAACCTATGGCTACACCTTC.

The V and J genes are TRBV4-1 and TRBJ1-5; 10 bases fit TRBD1. Per the germline V gene, CDR1 is MGHRA and CDR2 is YSYEKL. V lost 6 bases, J lost 11 bases, and 22 bases stayed unmatched. The CDR3 length is 18 residues. The CDR3 is CASRQTAGTGAAHQSQHF. The CDR3 coding sequence is TGCGCCAGCAGACAAACAGCCGGGACAGGGGCTGCCCACCAGTCCCAGCATTTT.

With respect to this clonotype: One junction end disagrees with the germline gene, perhaps due to a read error. The rearrangement uses TRBV12-3 or TRBV12-4 and TRBJ1-1; D is perhaps TRBD1 (6 bases). This CDR3 has 14 residues. The CDR3 here is CACSLRGENTEAFF. DNA for the CDR3: TGTGCCTGCAGTTTGAGGGGGGAGAACACTGAAGCTTTCTTT.

A few counts support this clonotype. The junction departs from germline at one end; a sequencing error may be responsible. The V gene is TRBV6-1, the J gene TRBJ1-4, with a possible D match to TRBD1 (6 bases). The CDR3 runs 16 residues. Germline-derived CDR1 and CDR2 are MNHNS and SASEGT. CDR3 DNA sequence: TGTGCCAGTAGTGAAGGACAGACTGCAACTAATGAAAAACTGTCTTTT. It is translated as CASSEGQTATNEKLSF.

In the case of this clonotype: A much larger clone differs from this one at a single base, so this may be a read error. The V gene is TRBV5-1, the J gene TRBJ2-7; 8 bases map to TRBD2. The germline V gene encodes CDR1 SGHRS and CDR2 YFSETQ. The ends lost 4 bases at V and 6 bases at J; junction bases unmatched: 15. This CDR3 is 16 amino acids long. In DNA form, the CDR3 reads TGCGCCAGCAGCATGAATTTAGGTGCGGGAGGTAGCGAGCAGTACTTC. Protein product: CASSMNLGAGGSEQYF.

Points on this clonotype: The CDR3 end shows no conserved phenylalanine or tryptophan, and so a read error is likely. This chain joins TRBV20-1 and TRBJ2-3, with D possibly being TRBD1 (5 bases). The CDR3 covers 15 residues. Germline V gene data show CDR1 as DFQATT and CDR2 as SNEGSKA (reference sequence). This CDR3 reads CSAPPLVRGTYTQYC. The CDR3 DNA reads TGCAGTGCTCCCCCCCTCGTTAGGGGCACATATACGCAGTATTGT.

The chain is built from TRBV29-1 and TRBJ1-6; the D gene is possibly TRBD1 (5 bases). From germline, CDR1 is SQVTM and CDR2 ANQGSEA. This CDR3 region has 13 residues. The ends were cut back, 4 bases at V and 13 bases at J, with 17 bases in the middle. For the CDR3, the DNA is TGCAGCGTTGCCAGGGACTTAGAATCGCCCCTCCACTTT. It encodes CSVARDLESPLHF.

This sequence joins TRBV12-3 or TRBV12-4 and TRBJ2-1; 8 nucleotides align to TRBD1. V shed 7 bases, J shed 8 bases, and the junction held 4 bases outside the gene matches. The CDR3 covers 12 residues. CDR3 sequence: CASNRQGYEQFF. In nucleotides, the CDR3 is TGTGCCAGCAATAGACAGGGGTATGAGCAGTTCTTC.

Of note for this clonotype: Just one base apart from a much larger clone, this may be a read error. J is TRBJ2-7 and V is TRBV5-8; the match to TRBD1 covers 7 bases. This CDR3 comprises 13 residues. Germline V gives CDR1 SGHTS, CDR2 YDEGEE. The CDR3 reads CDSSPGQTDEQYF. CDR3 nucleotide sequence: TGTGACAGCAGCCCGGGACAGACCGACGAGCAGTACTTC.

The gene calls are TRBV20-1 and TRBJ2-7; unclear D gene. V was clipped by 2 bases and J by 2 bases, with 25 bases between them. The V gene's germline CDR1 is DFQATT and CDR2 SNEGSKA (reference sequence). CDR3 length: 18 amino acids. Here the CDR3 reads CSARNHVTIRRSTYEQYF. The CDR3 DNA reads as TGCAGTGCTAGAAATCACGTGACAATAAGAAGATCTACCTACGAGCAGTACTTC.

The V and J genes are TRBV12-5 and TRBJ2-7, with D possibly called TRBD1 or TRBD2 (5 bases each). Trimming removed 2 bases from V and 3 bases from J, with 23 bases in between. This CDR3 comprises 18 residues. CDR1 LGHNT and CDR2 FRNRAP come from the germline V gene. The CDR3 sequence: CASGLLPRGDSRGYEQYF. The CDR3 region has the DNA TGTGCTAGTGGTTTGCTCCCCCGTGGAGACTCGAGGGGCTACGAGCAGTACTTC.

This clonotype was observed a handful of times. The chain is built from TRBV20-1 and TRBJ1-1, with a possible D match to TRBD1 (5 bases). The CDR3 length is 15 residues. The V gene lost 3 bases and the J gene lost 7 bases, with 21 bases spanning the gap. Germline V gene lookup returns CDR1 DFQATT and CDR2 SNEGSKA (reference sequence). The CDR3 loop is CSASLYTRGGGEAFF. For the CDR3, the DNA is TGCAGTGCTAGTCTCTATACAAGGGGCGGTGGTGAAGCTTTCTTT.

On this clonotype itself: Here the CDR3 omits its conserved ending phenylalanine or tryptophan, so a read error is the likely source. The chain combines TRBV12-3 or TRBV12-4 with TRBJ1-1; D unresolved. Trimming removed 5 bases at V and 2 bases at J, with 12 bases between. The CDR3 is 14 residues long. The DNA of the CDR3 is TGTGCCAGCAGTATATCGTGGCAAAACACTGAAGCTTTCCTT. This translates into CASSISWQNTEAFL.

The CDR3 protein is CSASGGTESYGYTF. CDR3 bases: TGCAGTGCCAGTGGTGGGACCGAGAGCTATGGCTACACCTTC. The chain joins TRBV20-1 to TRBJ1-2; the D gene is possibly TRBD1 (5 bases). Germline V CDR1 and CDR2: DFQATT, SNEGSKA (reference sequence). V was cut by 6 bases and J by 4 bases, with 18 bases left in between. There are 14 residues in the CDR3.

About this clonotype itself: The germline gene is not matched at one end of the junction; a read error may be the cause. V gene TRBV11-3 combines with J gene TRBJ1-5; maybe TRBD1 (5 bases). The V gene's germline CDR1 is SGHNT and CDR2 YENEEA. This CDR3 is built from 18 residues. This CDR3 reads CASSTERTEGPRREPQHF. The CDR3 DNA is TGTGCTAGCAGCACGGAACGAACAGAAGGGCCCCGCAGGGAGCCCCAGCATTTT.

The J gene is TRBJ2-7, the V gene TRBV20-1, with 11 bases aligning to TRBD2. The CDR3 totals 15 residues. V shed 6 bases and J 9 bases; nucleotides not matched to a gene: 16. Germline values: CDR1 DFQATT, CDR2 SNEGSKA (reference sequence). The CDR3 DNA is TGCAGTGCCAACCGTCGGACTAGCGGGTTCCCGGGGCAGTACTTC. It encodes CSANRRTSGFPGQYF.